This T cell receptor (beta chain) was identified in a study of OX40 agonist ivuxolimab in advanced cancers. Study observations and caveats: The authors also found low normalized T-cell clonal expansion in some nonresponders.

Germline V gene sequence: CDR1 SGHTA, CDR2 FQGTGA. The J segment lost 4 bases and the V segment lost 5 bases, leaving 6 bases of the junction unmatched. The CDR3 spans 16 residues. A note on this clone: Antigen specificity is unknown.

Libraries were prepared by immunoSEQ multiplex PCR; TCRdb keeps only in-frame clonotypes and omits some of them. The sample records 55,000 to 60,000 clones, 75% to 85% being singletons. This clonotype originated in an adult with an advanced solid tumor such as melanoma, head and neck, liver or kidney cancer. This sequence joins TRBV7-3 and TRBJ2-2, with 11 bases matching TRBD1. Sequenced material: CD4+ or CD8+ T cells sorted from blood, taken in a trial of the OX40 agonist ivuxolimab. DNA of the CDR3: TGTGCCAGCAGCCGGGGACAGGGGGTTGGCACCGGGGAGCTGTTTTTT. Its translation: CASSRGQGVGTGELFF.